Below, 24 T cell receptor beta chains from the same sample are listed, as sequenced in a study of cytomegalovirus exposure and HLA in healthy donors. Primers: 60 Vbeta forward and 13 Jbeta reverse. TCRdb's copy holds only in-frame clones and misses some; the assay was immunoSEQ multiplex PCR. The table lists 110,000 to 150,000 clones, around 82% of them singletons, with about 6.5% in the top ten. The sample comprised PBMCs. These receptors all stem from a man aged 35 to 55 in good health and CMV-seropositive.

The rearrangement links TRBV5-1 to TRBJ2-7, with D possibly being TRBD2 (7 bases). CDR3 size: 16 residues. From germline, CDR1 is SGHRS and CDR2 YFSETQ. V lost 4 bases and J lost 2, with 19 bases in between. The DNA of the CDR3 is TGCGCCAGCAGCACCGGTGGAGGGGGAGGGACCTACGAGCAGTACTTC. Its translation: CASSTGGGGGTYEQYF.

The chain has TRBV11-2 and TRBJ1-4, with D unresolved. The V gene's germline CDR1 is SGHAT and CDR2 FQNNGV. CDR3 length: 17 amino acids. Between the trimmed V and J ends, which lost 4 bases and 5 bases, there was a span of 20 bases. The CDR3 loop is CASSSALSVRGNEKLFF. CDR3 bases: TGTGCCAGCAGCTCAGCCTTGTCGGTGCGGGGAAATGAAAAACTGTTTTTT. The whole variable domain, remainder taken from reference TRBV11-2 and TRBJ1-4, is EAGVAQSPRYKIIEKRQSVAFWCNPISGHATLYWYQQILGQGPKLLIQFQNNGVVDDSQLPKDRFSAERLKGVDSTLKIQPAKLEDSAVYLCASSSALSVRGNEKLFFGSGTQLSVL.

On this clone itself: The same CDR3 also results from other DNA sequences found in this sample. The chain links TRBV2 to TRBJ1-5, with a tentative D call TRBD1 (5 bases). This CDR3 is 16 amino acids long. Germline lookup yields CDR1 SNHLY and CDR2 FYNNEI. Trimming removed 0 bases at V and 3 bases at J, with 12 bases between. The DNA of the CDR3 is TGTGCCAGCAGTGAAGCGTGGGGCAGGATCAATCAGCCCCAGCATTTT. It is translated as CASSEAWGRINQPQHF.

J is TRBJ1-5 and V is TRBV6-5; 8 bases are shared with TRBD1. V dropped 6 bases and J dropped 6; count of bases not matched to a gene: 7. The CDR3 contains 14 residues. The germline gives CDR1 MNHEY, CDR2 SVGAGI. CDR3 sequence (DNA): TGTGCCAGCAGGCCTGCAGGGGGCGGTCAGCCCCAGCATTTT. This gives the protein CASRPAGGGQPQHF.

The chain recombines TRBV27 with TRBJ1-5, with D uncertain. The CDR3 has 13 amino acids. Germline V lookup: CDR1 MNHEY, CDR2 SMNVEV (reference sequence). Trimming shortened V by 3 bases and J by 10 bases, and 13 bases separated the two germline ends. Here the CDR3 reads CASSLTESDPQHF. CDR3 in DNA: TGTGCCAGCAGTTTGACGGAGTCTGACCCCCAGCATTTT.

The rearrangement uses TRBV5-4 and TRBJ2-7; TRBD1 might be the D (6 bases). Per the germline V gene, CDR1 is SGHNT and CDR2 is YYREEE (reference sequence). This CDR3 contains 14 residues. V dropped 3 bases and J dropped 4 bases, with 14 bases sitting between them. The CDR3 protein is CASSSKSGAYEQYF. DNA for the CDR3: TGTGCCAGCAGCTCAAAATCAGGGGCGTACGAGCAGTACTTC.

This clone was seen a few times. The V call is TRBV4-1, the J call TRBJ1-5; D is ambiguous. Trimming shortened V by 0 bases and J by 6 bases, and 9 bases separated the two germline ends. Germline loops: CDR1 MGHRA, CDR2 YSYEKL. CDR3 length: 14 residues. The CDR3 region is CASSQDSAGQPQHF. CDR3 DNA: TGCGCCAGCAGCCAAGATTCGGCAGGTCAGCCCCAGCATTTT.

The rearrangement links TRBV6-6 to TRBJ1-1, with D possibly being TRBD1 (6 bases). The CDR3 loop spans 15 amino acids. Trimming stripped 0 bases from V and 4 bases from J, with 12 bases between. In germline, CDR1 is MNHNY, CDR2 SVGAGI (reference sequence). As DNA, the CDR3 is TGTGCCAGCAGTTACTCTGGACAGCGAGGCACTGAAGCTTTCTTT. This gives the protein CASSYSGQRGTEAFF.

As regards this clone: This sample also contains other DNA sequences that code for the same CDR3. The chain couples TRBV7-2 to TRBJ1-1; D call uncertain. This CDR3 spans 13 amino acids. Deletions cut 1 base from V and 4 bases from J, with 7 bases between. The V gene's germline CDR1 is SGHTA and CDR2 FQGNSA. CDR3 protein: CASSLVRGTEAFF. The CDR3, as DNA: TGTGCCAGCAGCTTAGTCCGCGGCACTGAAGCTTTCTTT.

V gene TRBV12-5 combines with J gene TRBJ1-1, with D maybe TRBD1 (5 bases). V gave up 3 bases and J gave up 0 bases, with 11 bases separating them. The CDR3 has 15 amino acids. From germline, CDR1 is LGHNT and CDR2 FRNRAP. CDR3 protein: CASGLKGRLNTEAFF. As DNA, the CDR3 is TGTGCTAGTGGTTTAAAGGGGCGCTTGAACACTGAAGCTTTCTTT.

This clone was detected only a few times. The gene calls are TRBV5-4 and TRBJ2-2; TRBD2 matches 9 bases. V shed 1 base and J 8 bases; nucleotides not matched to a gene: 9. CDR1 is SGHNT and CDR2 is YYREEE in the germline V gene (reference sequence). The length of the CDR3 is 16 residues. This CDR3 reads CASSLTPSGVVGELFF. CDR3 bases: TGTGCCAGCAGCTTGACGCCTAGCGGGGTCGTGGGGGAGCTGTTTTTT.

This chain uses TRBV6-1 with TRBJ1-3, with TRBD1 as a possible D gene (6 bases). The V gene's germline CDR1 is MNHNS and CDR2 SASEGT. The CDR3 runs to 15 residues. V shed 6 bases and J shed 0 bases, with 12 bases lying between them. CDR3 sequence: CASRPGHGSGNTIYF. The DNA for the CDR3 is TGTGCCAGCAGACCGGGACACGGCTCTGGAAACACCATATATTTT.

This chain connects TRBV6-5 to TRBJ1-4, with TRBD1 matching over 9 bases. The CDR3 is 16 residues long. The germline CDR1 and CDR2 sequences are MNHEY and SVGAGI. With V trimmed by 4 bases and J by 2 bases, 5 bases remained unmatched. The DNA for the CDR3 is TGTGCCAGCAGTTCGGGACAGGGAGGGACTAATGAAAAACTGTTTTTT. Its protein product is CASSSGQGGTNEKLFF.

In its sample, this clone was seen once. The chain couples TRBV5-5 to TRBJ1-2; 9 bases align to TRBD1. V was pared by 0 bases and J by 8 bases, with 2 bases of the junction left unmatched. CDR1 and CDR2 (germline): SGHKS, YYEKEE (reference sequence). CDR3 length equals 13 residues. Written as DNA, the CDR3 is TGTGCCAGCAGCTTGGCCGGGACAGGGGGCTACACCTTC. Protein: CASSLAGTGGYTF.

The chain is built from TRBV27 and TRBJ2-2; D gene unclear. Germline lookup yields CDR1 MNHEY and CDR2 SMNVEV (reference sequence). CDR3 length: 14 residues. Between the trimmed V and J ends, which lost 6 bases and 3 bases, there was a span of 11 bases. The CDR3 region is CASSPRLYTGELFF. CDR3 bases: TGTGCCAGCAGCCCGAGGCTCTACACCGGGGAGCTGTTTTTT.

This chain uses TRBV7-9 with TRBJ1-2, with 8 bases identical to TRBD1. Per the germline V gene, CDR1 is SEHNR and CDR2 is FQNEAQ (reference sequence). CDR3 length: 17 amino acids. The V gene end was trimmed by 0 bases and the J gene end by 6 bases; junction bases not matched to a gene: 12. The CDR3: CASSLALRRGTGDGYTF. The CDR3 bases are TGTGCCAGCAGCTTAGCGCTAAGGAGGGGGACAGGAGATGGCTACACCTTC.

The chain links TRBV28 to TRBJ2-3; D gene uncertain. This CDR3 has 11 amino acids. From germline, CDR1 is MDHEN and CDR2 SYDVKM. Deletions cut 7 bases from V and 6 bases from J, with 8 bases between. CDR3 DNA: TGTGCCAGCACCTACTGGGATACGCAGTATTTT. The encoded protein is CASTYWDTQYF.

V gene TRBV10-3 combines with J gene TRBJ2-1, with 9 bases lining up with TRBD2. Germline V gives CDR1 ENHRY, CDR2 SYGVKD. V lost 4 bases and J lost 8; bases outside the gene matches: 0. CDR3 size: 12 residues. Here the CDR3 DNA reads TGTGCCATCAGTGGGACTAGCGATGAGCAGTTCTTC. Amino acid sequence: CAISGTSDEQFF.

The chain employs TRBV5-6 and TRBJ1-1; D not certain. Per germline, CDR1 SGHDT and CDR2 YYEEEE. V was clipped by 3 bases and J by 2 bases, with 20 bases between them. The CDR3 length is 17 residues. CDR3: CASSSFRTRLANTEAFF. The DNA for the CDR3 is TGTGCCAGCAGCTCGTTCCGAACTAGATTGGCTAACACTGAAGCTTTCTTT.

This clone appeared once. This chain links TRBV7-6 with TRBJ2-2; unclear D gene. V was clipped by 10 bases and J by 1 base, with 13 bases between them. This CDR3 is 14 amino acids long. The germline V gene has CDR1 SGHVS and CDR2 FNYEAQ. The CDR3 DNA reads TGTGCCACCCTACCGGAGCTGAACACCGGGGAGCTGTTTTTT. Amino acids: CATLPELNTGELFF.

This sequence joins TRBV19 and TRBJ2-1, with 15 bases aligning to TRBD2. Looked up from germline, CDR1 is LNHDA and CDR2 is SQIVND (reference sequence). The trim removed 7 bases at V and 1 base at J, leaving 11 bases unmatched. The CDR3 is made up of 19 amino acids. The CDR3 spells CASTSRGLAGGSSYNEQFF. CDR3 DNA sequence: TGTGCCAGTACAAGCCGGGGACTAGCGGGAGGTAGTTCCTACAATGAGCAGTTCTTC.

The chain uses TRBV6-5 and TRBJ1-2; TRBD1 matches 8 bases. Germline lookup yields CDR1 MNHEY and CDR2 SVGAGI. The V and J ends lost 6 bases and 8 bases, in that order; junction bases with no gene match: 11. The CDR3 length is 14 residues. CDR3 coding DNA: TGTGCCAGCAGCCCGCACGGGGACAGGCCGGGCTACACCTTC. It yields the protein CASSPHGDRPGYTF.

The J gene is TRBJ2-1, the V gene TRBV28; 13 nucleotides match TRBD2. V trimming: 5 bases; J trimming: 4 bases; junction bases outside the gene matches: 5. This CDR3 has 16 amino acids. The germline gives CDR1 MDHEN, CDR2 SYDVKM. For the CDR3, the DNA is TGTGCCAGCAGTCCCTGGACTAGCGGGGGATACAATGAGCAGTTCTTC. Residues: CASSPWTSGGYNEQFF.

The CDR3 nucleotides read TGTGCCAGCAGTTACCCAGGGGGCGCGGAGCAGCCCCAGCATTTT. It is translated as CASSYPGGAEQPQHF. The V call is TRBV6-6, the J call TRBJ1-5; 8 nucleotides align to TRBD1. Germline V gene data show CDR1 as MNHNY and CDR2 as SVGAGI (reference sequence). The CDR3 contains 15 residues. Losses at the gene ends were 2 bases for V and 7 bases for J; bases not matched to a gene: 7.